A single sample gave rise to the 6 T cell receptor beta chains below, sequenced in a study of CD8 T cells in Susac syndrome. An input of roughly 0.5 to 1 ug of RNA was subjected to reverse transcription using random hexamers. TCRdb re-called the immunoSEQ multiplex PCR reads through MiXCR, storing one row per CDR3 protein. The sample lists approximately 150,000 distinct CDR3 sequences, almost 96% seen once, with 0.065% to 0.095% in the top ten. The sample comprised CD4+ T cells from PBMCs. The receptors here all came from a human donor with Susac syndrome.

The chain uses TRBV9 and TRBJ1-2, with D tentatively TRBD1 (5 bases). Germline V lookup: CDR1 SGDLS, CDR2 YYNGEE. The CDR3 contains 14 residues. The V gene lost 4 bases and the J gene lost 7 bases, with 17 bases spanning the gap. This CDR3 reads CASSPREGVGGYTF. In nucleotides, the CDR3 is TGTGCCAGCAGCCCCAGAGAAGGGGTGGGTGGCTACACCTTC.

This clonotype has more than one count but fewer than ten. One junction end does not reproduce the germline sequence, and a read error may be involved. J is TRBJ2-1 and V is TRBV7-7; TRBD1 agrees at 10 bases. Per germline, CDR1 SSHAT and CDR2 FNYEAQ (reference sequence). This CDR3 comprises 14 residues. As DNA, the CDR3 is TGTGCTAGCAGCTTAGGACAGGGGGGCAATGAGCAGTTCTTC. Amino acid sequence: CASSLGQGGNEQFF. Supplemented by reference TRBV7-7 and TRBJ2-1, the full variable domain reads GAGVSQSPRYKVTKRGQDVTLRCDPISSHATLYWYQQALGQGPEFLTYFNYEAQPDKSGLPSDRFSAERPEGSISTLTIQRTEQRDSAMYRCASSLGQGGNEQFFGPGTRLTVL.

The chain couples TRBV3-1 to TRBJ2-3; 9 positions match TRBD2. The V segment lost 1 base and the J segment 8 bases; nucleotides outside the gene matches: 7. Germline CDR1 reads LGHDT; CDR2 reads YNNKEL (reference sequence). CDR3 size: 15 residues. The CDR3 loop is CASSQGVSGSVTQYF. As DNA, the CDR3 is TGTGCCAGCAGCCAAGGTGTTAGCGGGAGTGTTACGCAGTATTTT.

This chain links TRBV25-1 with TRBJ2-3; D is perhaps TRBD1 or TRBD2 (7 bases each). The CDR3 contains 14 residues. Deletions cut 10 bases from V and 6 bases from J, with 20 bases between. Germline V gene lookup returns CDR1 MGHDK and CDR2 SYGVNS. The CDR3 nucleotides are TGTGCCAACGCGAGCAGGGGGGGTAAGGATACGCAGTATTTT. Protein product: CANASRGGKDTQYF. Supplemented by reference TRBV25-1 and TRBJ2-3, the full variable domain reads EADIYQTPRYLVIGTGKKITLECSQTMGHDKMYWYQQDPGMELHLIHYSYGVNSTEKGDLSSESTVSRIRTEHFPLTLESARPSHTSQYLCANASRGGKDTQYFGPGTRLTVL.

CDR3 sequence reads: CASSLATSGRRNTGELFF. The CDR3 region has the DNA TGCGCCAGCAGCCTTGCAACTAGCGGGAGGAGGAACACCGGGGAGCTGTTTTTT. The V and J genes are TRBV4-1 and TRBJ2-2; 12 nucleotides align to TRBD2. Germline CDR1 is MGHRA and CDR2 is YSYEKL. This CDR3 has 18 amino acids. Germline trimming cut 4 bases from V and 1 base from J; bases unmatched to any gene: 7.

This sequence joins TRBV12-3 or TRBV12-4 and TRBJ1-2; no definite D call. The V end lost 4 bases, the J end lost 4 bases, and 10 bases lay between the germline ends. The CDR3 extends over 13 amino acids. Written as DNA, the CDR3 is TGTGCCAGCAGTTACGATGCGGGCTATGGCTACACCTTC. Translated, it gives CASSYDAGYGYTF.